The 12 T cell receptor beta chains in this list originate from one sample, sequenced in a study of T cell repertoires in ileal Crohn's disease. Time point here: neoterminal ileum biopsy at postoperative endoscopy, about 6 months after surgery. Data came from immunoSEQ multiplex PCR; TCRdb stores just in-frame clones and leaves some out. The table records approximately 18,000 clones, 65% to 80% of them present only once. Sequencing input: ileal tissue. The receptors come from an adult with Crohn's disease.

This rearrangement joins TRBV29-1 to TRBJ2-2; D is unclear. CDR1 is SQVTM, CDR2 ANQGSEA, per germline. V lost 6 bases to trimming and J lost 4 bases, with 12 bases between them. The CDR3 runs to 13 residues. The chain's CDR3 is CSVTEKPTGELFF. CDR3 DNA sequence: TGCAGCGTCACAGAGAAACCCACCGGGGAGCTGTTTTTT.

This clone was observed a few times. V is TRBV21-1 and J is TRBJ1-5; no DNA check was done on the table's D call, TRBD1. TRBV21-1 constitutes a pseudogene. The CDR3 is 17 amino acids. DNA for the CDR3: TGTGCCAGCAGCAAATTTAGGGGCCCTTATAGCAATCAGCCCCAGCATTTT. Translation gives CASSKFRGPYSNQPQHF.

This rearrangement joins TRBV2 to TRBJ2-1; 8 bases align to TRBD1. The length of the CDR3 is 11 residues. Germline lookup yields CDR1 SNHLY and CDR2 FYNNEI. With V trimmed by 7 bases and J by 16 bases, 9 bases remained unmatched. The CDR3 spells CASTPKDREFF. The CDR3 DNA sequence: TGTGCCAGCACTCCTAAGGACAGGGAATTCTTC.

The chain employs TRBV6-5 and TRBJ2-7, with D tentatively TRBD1 (6 bases). Per germline, CDR1 MNHEY and CDR2 SVGAGI. This CDR3 has 15 amino acids. The V gene lost 0 bases and the J gene lost 5 bases, with 14 bases spanning the gap. The CDR3 loop is CASSYSGASGDEQYF. The CDR3 DNA follows: TGTGCCAGCAGTTACTCGGGGGCTAGTGGAGACGAGCAGTACTTC.

The chain combines TRBV6-1 with TRBJ1-3; 8 nucleotides line up with TRBD1. This CDR3 contains 15 residues. The trim removed 4 bases at V and 0 bases at J, leaving 2 bases unmatched. The germline gives CDR1 MNHNS, CDR2 SASEGT. CDR3 coding DNA: TGTGCCAGCAGTGGAACAGGGGGCTCTGGAAACACCATATATTTT. Residues: CASSGTGGSGNTIYF.

The rearrangement uses TRBV6-1 and TRBJ1-2; a possible D gene is TRBD1 (6 bases). The ends were cut back, 2 bases at V and 1 base at J, with 11 bases in the middle. The CDR3 spans 15 residues. Germline V gene lookup returns CDR1 MNHNS and CDR2 SASEGT. CDR3 sequence: CASSEPGRGNYGYTF. For the CDR3, the DNA is TGTGCCAGCAGTGAACCCGGCAGGGGTAACTATGGCTACACCTTC.

The V and J genes are TRBV5-1 and TRBJ2-7; 9 bases fit TRBD1. The CDR3 extends over 15 amino acids. In germline, CDR1 is SGHRS, CDR2 YFSETQ. V was clipped by 2 bases and J by 2 bases; unmatched bases: 5. CDR3 coding DNA: TGCGCCAGCAGCTTCGGGACAGGGAACGCCTACGAGCAGTACTTC. This codes for CASSFGTGNAYEQYF.

The J gene is TRBJ2-3, the V gene TRBV29-1, with 7 bases lining up with TRBD2. Looked up from germline, CDR1 is SQVTM and CDR2 is ANQGSEA. CDR3 size: 16 residues. Losses at the gene ends were 5 bases for V and 6 bases for J; bases not matched to a gene: 17. For the CDR3, the DNA is TGCAGCGTTTTACGGTCGGGTGGGAGGGCCGGGGATACGCAGTATTTT. The encoded protein is CSVLRSGGRAGDTQYF.

The chain carries TRBV19 and TRBJ2-3, with a weak D call TRBD1 (5 bases). CDR3 length: 12 residues. Germline values: CDR1 LNHDA, CDR2 SQIVND (reference sequence). V was shortened by 10 bases and J by 0 bases, with 8 bases between the two germline ends. DNA for the CDR3: TGTGCCACCAGACAGAGCACAGATACGCAGTATTTT. Protein sequence: CATRQSTDTQYF.

V is TRBV2 and J is TRBJ2-7, with unresolved D. CDR1 is SNHLY, CDR2 FYNNEI, per germline. The ends were cut back, 5 bases at V and 2 bases at J, with 16 bases in the middle. This CDR3 spans 15 amino acids. The CDR3 loop is CASSSSLQKTYEQYF. The DNA for the CDR3 is TGTGCCAGCAGTTCCTCCCTACAGAAAACCTACGAGCAGTACTTC.

The CDR3 DNA reads as TGCGCCAGCAGTCCTTCAGGGGGTTCTGGAAACACCATATATTTT. Its translation is CASSPSGGSGNTIYF. The rearrangement joins TRBV10-2 to TRBJ1-3, with TRBD1 matching 7 bases. The germline V gene has CDR1 WSHSY and CDR2 SAAADI. This CDR3 is 15 amino acids long. The junction had 5 bases not matched to a gene; V was cut back by 5 bases and J by 1 base.

This clone was seen a handful of times. V gene TRBV5-1 combines with J gene TRBJ1-1, with no clear D. Germline V gives CDR1 SGHRS, CDR2 YFSETQ. This CDR3 region has 15 residues. Trimming stripped 1 base from V and 0 bases from J, with 10 bases between. CDR3 loop: CASSLRTGLNTEAFF. The CDR3 DNA reads TGCGCCAGCAGCTTGAGAACCGGGTTGAACACTGAAGCTTTCTTT.